The source of this T cell receptor (beta chain) is a study of long-term antiretroviral therapy in people with HIV. With respect to this clone: As yet, its antigen is unknown.

Study-wide results and limits: Records did not include ART adherence, viral resistance or therapy changes.

The authors ran the immunoSEQ assay, v3.0, at survey level. Libraries were prepared by immunoSEQ multiplex PCR; TCRdb keeps only in-frame clonotypes and omits some of them. The sample shows around 20,000 clones, about 82% of them seen only once. V lost 1 base and J 7 bases, leaving 11 bases between the germline ends. This CDR3 is 14 amino acids long. The V gene's germline CDR1 is SEHNR and CDR2 FQNEAQ (reference sequence). The source material was unsorted PBMCs, sampled 0.6 years after starting antiretroviral therapy. The V gene is TRBV7-9, the J gene TRBJ1-5; D may be TRBD1 (5 bases). The TCR sequence derives from a young woman with HIV. The CDR3 region is CASSLGGQAQPQHF. CDR3 nucleotide sequence: TGTGCCAGCAGCTTAGGGGGCCAGGCACAGCCCCAGCATTTT.